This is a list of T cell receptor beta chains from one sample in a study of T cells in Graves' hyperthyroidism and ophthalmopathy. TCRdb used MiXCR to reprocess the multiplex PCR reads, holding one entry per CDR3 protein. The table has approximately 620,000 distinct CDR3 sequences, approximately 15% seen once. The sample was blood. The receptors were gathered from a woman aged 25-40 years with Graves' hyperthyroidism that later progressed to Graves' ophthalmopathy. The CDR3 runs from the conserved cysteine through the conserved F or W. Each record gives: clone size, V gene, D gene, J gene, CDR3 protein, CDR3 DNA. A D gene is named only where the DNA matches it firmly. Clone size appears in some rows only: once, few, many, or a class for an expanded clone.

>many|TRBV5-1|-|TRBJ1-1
CASTAGTSNTEAFF
TGCGCCAGCACCGCCGGGACATCGAACACTGAAGCTTTCTTT
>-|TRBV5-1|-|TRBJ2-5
CASSSTPNREETQYF
TGCGCCAGCAGCTCGACGCCCAACAGGGAAGAGACCCAGTACTTC
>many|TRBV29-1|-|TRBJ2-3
CSVDDSRTSTDTQYF
TGCAGCGTTGATGATAGCCGAACTAGCACAGATACGCAGTATTTT
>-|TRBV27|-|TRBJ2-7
CASSFPPEQYF
TGTGCCAGCAGTTTTCCCCCCGAGCAGTACTTC
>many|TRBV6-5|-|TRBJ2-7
CASSYSSGSAYEQYF
TGTGCCAGCAGTTACTCGAGTGGCAGTGCCTACGAGCAGTACTTC
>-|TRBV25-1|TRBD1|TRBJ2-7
CAGSDGGTGDKQYF
TGTGCCGGCAGTGACGGAGGGACAGGGGACAAGCAGTACTTC
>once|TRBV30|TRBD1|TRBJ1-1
CAWSRYRGTSNTEAFF
TGTGCCTGGAGTCGTTACAGGGGAACCTCGAACACTGAAGCTTTCTTT
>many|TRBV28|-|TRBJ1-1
CASSFSQGWTEAFF
TGTGCCAGCAGTTTTAGTCAGGGGTGGACTGAAGCTTTCTTT
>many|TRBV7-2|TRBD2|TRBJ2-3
CASSPTTSGRANTQYF
TGTGCCAGCAGTCCGACCACTAGCGGGAGGGCCAATACGCAGTATTTT
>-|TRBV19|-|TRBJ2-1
CASSFFAVYNEQFF
TGTGCCAGTAGTTTTTTTGCAGTCTACAATGAGCAGTTCTTC
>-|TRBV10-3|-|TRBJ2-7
CAISRRGGSYEQYF
TGTGCCATCAGCCGGAGAGGGGGCTCCTACGAGCAGTACTTC
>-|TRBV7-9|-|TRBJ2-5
CASSLAWRETQYF
TGTGCCAGCAGCTTAGCGTGGAGGGAGACCCAGTACTTC
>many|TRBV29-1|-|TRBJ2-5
CSVSEDSGETQYF
TGCAGCGTTTCGGAAGATTCTGGAGAGACCCAGTACTTC
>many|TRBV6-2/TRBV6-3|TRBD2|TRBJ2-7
CASSGTSGPPYEQYF
TGTGCCAGCAGTGGGACTAGCGGCCCCCCCTACGAGCAGTACTTC
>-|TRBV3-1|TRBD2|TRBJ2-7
CAGSPTDGGLAGGEQYF
TGTGCCGGCAGCCCCACAGATGGGGGACTAGCGGGAGGCGAGCAGTACTTC
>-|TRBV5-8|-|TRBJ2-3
CASPYGETQYF
TGTGCCAGCCCTTATGGAGAGACGCAGTATTTT
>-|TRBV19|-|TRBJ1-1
CASSIGRGMNTEAFF
TGTGCCAGTAGTATAGGTAGGGGCATGAACACTGAAGCTTTCTTT
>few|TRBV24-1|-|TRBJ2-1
CATSYGGPGNEQFF
TGTGCCACTTCCTATGGCGGACCGGGCAATGAGCAGTTCTTC
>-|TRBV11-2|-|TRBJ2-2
CASPPAGNTGELFF
TGTGCCAGCCCCCCAGCCGGAAACACCGGGGAGCTGTTTTTT
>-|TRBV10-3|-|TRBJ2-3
CAISESQGDTQYF
TGTGCCATCAGTGAGTCGCAGGGGGATACGCAGTATTTT
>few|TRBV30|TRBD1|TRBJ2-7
CAWSVPGQGGDEQYF
TGTGCCTGGAGTGTTCCGGGACAGGGAGGTGACGAGCAGTACTTC
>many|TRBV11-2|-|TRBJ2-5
CASSLEGLGETQYF
TGTGCCAGCAGCTTAGAAGGGTTAGGGGAGACCCAGTACTTC
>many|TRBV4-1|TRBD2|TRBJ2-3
CASSQGRGRARTDTQYF
TGCGCCAGCAGCCAAGGGAGAGGGAGGGCCCGCACAGATACGCAGTATTTT
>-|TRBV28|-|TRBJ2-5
CASHEEFQETQYF
TGTGCCAGCCACGAGGAATTCCAAGAGACCCAGTACTTC
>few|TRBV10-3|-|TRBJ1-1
CAIREVATEAFF
TGTGCCATCAGGGAGGTAGCGACTGAAGCTTTCTTT
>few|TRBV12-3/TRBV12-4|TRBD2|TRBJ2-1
CASSRAGLGRVYNEQFF
TGTGCCAGCAGCCGAGCCGGACTAGGGAGGGTTTACAATGAGCAGTTCTTC
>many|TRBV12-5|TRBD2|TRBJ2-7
CASGPPGDSGMGEQYF
TGTGCTAGTGGTCCCCCAGGGGATAGCGGGATGGGAGAGCAGTACTTC
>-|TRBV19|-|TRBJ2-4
CASSINREYLAKNIQYF
TGTGCCAGTAGTATAAACAGGGAGTATTTAGCCAAAAACATTCAGTACTTC
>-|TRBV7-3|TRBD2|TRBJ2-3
CASSHAGGTDTQYF
TGTGCCAGCAGCCATGCGGGAGGGACAGATACGCAGTATTTT
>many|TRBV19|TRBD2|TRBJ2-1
CASSISYAGGYNEQFF
TGTGCCAGTAGTATTAGTTACGCCGGGGGGTACAATGAGCAGTTCTTC
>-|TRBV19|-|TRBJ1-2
CASTPWADYGYTF
TGTGCCAGTACCCCGTGGGCGGACTATGGCTACACCTTC
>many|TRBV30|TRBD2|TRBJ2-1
CAWSAGAYLQFF
TGTGCCTGGTCAGCGGGAGCTTACCTGCAGTTCTTC
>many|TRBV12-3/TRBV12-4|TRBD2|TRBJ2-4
CASSPAPGLAGVQYF
TGTGCCAGCAGTCCCGCCCCTGGACTAGCGGGAGTTCAGTACTTC
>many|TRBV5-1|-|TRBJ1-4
CASSLKGFEEKLFF
TGCGCCAGCAGCTTGAAAGGGTTCGAAGAAAAACTGTTTTTT
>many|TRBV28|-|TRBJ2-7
CASRPSEGREPQYEQYF
TGTGCCAGCAGACCCTCGGAGGGCAGGGAACCCCAATACGAGCAGTACTTC
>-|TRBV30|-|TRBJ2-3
CAWSRVPGKDTQYF
TGTGCCTGGAGCCGGGTCCCGGGTAAGGATACGCAGTATTTT
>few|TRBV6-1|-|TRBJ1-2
CASRFPGILLYTF
TGTGCCAGCAGGTTTCCAGGAATCCTTCTCTACACCTTC
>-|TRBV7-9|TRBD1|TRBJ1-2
CASSAPGQGLGYGYTF
TGTGCCAGCAGCGCCCCGGGACAGGGCTTGGGGTATGGCTACACCTTC
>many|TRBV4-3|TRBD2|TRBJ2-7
CASSQDRGTSGLEQYF
TGCGCCAGCAGCCAAGATCGTGGGACTAGCGGCCTCGAGCAGTACTTC
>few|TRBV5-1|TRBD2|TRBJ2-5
CASSFGGGVETQYF
TGCGCCAGCAGCTTCGGGGGAGGGGTAGAGACCCAGTACTTC
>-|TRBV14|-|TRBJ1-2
CASSPGGAGYTF
TGTGCCAGCAGCCCGGGGGGTGCAGGCTACACCTTC
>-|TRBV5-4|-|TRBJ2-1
CASSLVFGWLPFYEQFF
TGTGCCAGCAGCTTGGTCTTTGGATGGCTGCCTTTCTATGAGCAGTTCTTC
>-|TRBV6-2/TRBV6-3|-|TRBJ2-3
CAGSFTGTSTDTQYF
TGTGCCGGCAGCTTCACCGGGACTAGCACAGATACGCAGTATTTT
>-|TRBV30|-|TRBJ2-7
CAWSVSPPWEQYF
TGTGCCTGGAGTGTATCCCCACCCTGGGAGCAGTACTTC
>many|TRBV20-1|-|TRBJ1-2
CSFDSYGYTF
TGCAGTTTCGACAGCTATGGCTACACCTTC
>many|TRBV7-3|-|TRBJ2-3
CASSLSPSNTQYF
TGTGCCAGCAGCTTATCCCCTTCGAATACGCAGTATTTT
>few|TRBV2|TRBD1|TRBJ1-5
CASSGRGLGNQPQHF
TGTGCCAGCAGCGGCAGGGGGCTGGGCAATCAGCCCCAGCATTTT
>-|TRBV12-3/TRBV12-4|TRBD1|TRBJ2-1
CASSSGDRGLGDEQFF
TGTGCCAGCAGTTCGGGCGACAGGGGGCTGGGGGATGAGCAGTTCTTC
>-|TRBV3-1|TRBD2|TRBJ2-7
CASSQGRGLAGTYEQYF
TGTGCCAGCAGCCAAGGGAGAGGACTAGCGGGTACCTACGAGCAGTACTTC
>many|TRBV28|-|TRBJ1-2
CASSLDGYGYTF
TGTGCCAGCAGCCTCGACGGGTATGGCTACACCTTC
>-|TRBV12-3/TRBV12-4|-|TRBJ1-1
CASPPTGRPNIEAFF
TGTGCCAGCCCCCCCACGGGACGGCCGAACATTGAAGCTTTCTTT
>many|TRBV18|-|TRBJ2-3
CASSPAQATDTQYF
TGTGCCAGCTCACCAGCCCAAGCGACAGATACGCAGTATTTT
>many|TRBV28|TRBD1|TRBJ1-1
CASSTYRGGKNTEAFF
TGTGCCAGCAGTACTTACAGGGGGGGAAAGAACACTGAAGCTTTCTTT
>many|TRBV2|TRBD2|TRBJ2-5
CASSGLAGTGETQYF
TGTGCCAGCAGTGGACTAGCCGGCACGGGAGAGACCCAGTACTTC